This T cell receptor (beta chain) was profiled in a study of T-cell memory formation after mild COVID-19 (dated by TCRdb to about 2021). Context from the whole study: Most TCR sequence clusters were specific to one of the two donors. In a couple of donors, T-cell clones that expanded and contracted after mild COVID-19 were followed by sequencing TCRalpha and TCRbeta repertoires longitudinally. The cohort was made up of two young adult volunteers, one female and one male, who were previously healthy.

PBMCs were isolated by Ficoll-Paque density gradient centrifugation. From the cysteine through the phenylalanine, the CDR3 covers 15 amino acids. Here the CDR3 DNA is all that survives: 45 bases in frame from base 1. Here V drops 5 bases and J drops 6 bases, and the junction holds 11 bases not matched to any gene. Reading the germline V gene (reference sequence) gives CDR1 DFQATT and CDR2 SNEGSKA. This clonotype was found a few times. What this receptor recognizes is not known. Per-base quality was not reported, and no clone a single base away is much larger than it. Sequencing was performed on an Illumina NovaSeq 6000. TCRalpha and TCRbeta cDNA libraries were built by 5'RACE with constant-segment primers, adding sample barcodes and unique molecular identifiers. RNA was extracted from every sample with Trizol reagent. Library amplification was performed in two PCR steps, and a second sample barcode and Illumina TruSeq adapters were introduced in the second step. Sequencing of libraries was performed on an Illumina NovaSeq with 2 x 150 bp paired-end reads. The paper's data handling went like this. The reads were demultiplexed and collapsed into UMI-guided consensus sequences using migec v1.2.7. Using mixcr v2.1.11, UMI consensuses were aligned to TRA and TRB V and J templates and then assembled into clonotypes. A clonotype was counted as expanded or contracted only if both edgeR and NoisET called the change significant, with noise models trained on biological replicates. For edgeR calls, the thresholds were a false discovery rate-adjusted p below 0.01 and a log2 fold-change of 1. As an exploratory analysis of dynamics, max-normalized trajectories of the 1000 most abundant clonotypes were examined with PCA combined with hierarchical clustering. The CD4 or CD8 phenotype of responding clones was assigned using the separately sequenced CD4+ and CD8+ repertoires. Through fastp at Q25 and MiXCR, TCRdb rebuilt clones from the public reads, retaining in-frame beta chains. Rows with one shared CDR3 protein collapse into an entry with the most common genes and DNA. The V and J calls follow TCRdb's processing rather than the paper's. The sample data list roughly 190,000 distinct CDR3 sequences, and about 18% of these were observed just once. About 2.4% of the sample rests with the top ten.

The study at large found these results: SARS-CoV-2 specificity of the second-wave clones peaking on day 37 was not confirmed. Clones that contracted from day 15 to 85 showed balanced CD4/CD8 phenotypes, whereas a second wave of clones that expanded from day 15 to 37 leaned towards CD4+. Only a couple of mild cases were covered by the study, and larger cohorts that include severe cases with pre-infection samples were considered necessary. Contracting CD4+ clones turned up mainly in the CM and EM memory subsets, whereas EMRA was where CD8+ clones were enriched. Some responding clones were detected in pre-infection memory, suggesting pre-existing cross-reactive memory T cells joined the SARS-CoV-2 response.

The rearrangement joined TRBV20-1 to TRBJ2-1; 9 nucleotides in the junction match TRBD2. This clonotype originated in an adult woman who had mild COVID-19 (a few samples of this study predate the infection). The sample titles of this study are shuffled in the database, so cell type and time point are left out; the donor was told from shared clones. Sequencing was done on a sample of PBMCs or a T cell subset sorted from them (not recorded which). The CDR3 is CSAPPGTSRINEQFF. DNA sequence: TGCAGTGCTCCGCCCGGGACTAGCCGGATCAATGAGCAGTTCTTC.